This TCR beta chain was sequenced in a study of cytomegalovirus exposure and HLA in healthy donors listed by TCRdb under 2017. Describing the broader study: According to an earlier analysis of around 600 of the donors, some 170 million T cells yielded roughly 110 million unique TCR beta sequences and roughly 280 Gb of sequence data. The later analysis used no new phenotypic data to find candidate immune exposures, relying instead on TCR beta sequences and their occurrence across donors. An earlier analysis of around 640 of the donors used high-throughput TCR beta sequencing to judge whether each TCR beta V gene segment behaved as functional or pseudogenic. Of the approximately 400 genotyped donors, around 81% fell in the genetic ancestry cluster associated with self-reported Caucasian donors. Besides the first cohort of some 670 subjects, a separate validation cohort made up of over 100 different subjects was used. The study used immunosequencing to profile the T cell repertoires of approximately 640 subjects and linked those repertoires to cytomegalovirus serostatus. To study patterns of TCR occurrence, a later analysis re-analyzed previously published TCR beta repertoires from several hundred donors and added high-resolution HLA genotyping. The number of typed donors differed by locus: roughly 620-630 for A, B, C, DRB1 and DQB1; some 500 for DQA1; some 610 for DPA1; and around 450 for DPB1. In a later genetic analysis, genome-wide SNP genotypes for about 65% of the roughly 700 donors were used, and that subset was treated as a discovery cohort. The aim of the study was to test whether cataloging public T cell receptors could identify signatures of past pathogen exposure. Donor age, sex, ethnicity and CMV serostatus were compiled alongside the repertoire data. The study combined high-throughput TCR immunosequencing, statistical association of individual TCRs with disease status, and machine learning to predict cytomegalovirus infection status. An early release that covered about 600 HLA-typed donors contained around 300 gigabases of sequencing data and tens of millions of unique TCR sequences. All discovery cohort repertoires had been generated using a single sequencing platform. HLA typing covered class I and class II loci at four-digit resolution. Several DR-DQ haplotypes were treated as single units for association and clustering because of strong linkage in the cohort. Across 398 genotyped donors of the cohort, an average of about 240,000 unique TCR beta nucleotide sequences per donor were sequenced, and roughly a sixth of those sequences were non-productive.

The sample holds a few counts of this clone. Its specific antigen is unknown. No base quality information exists; no much larger clone differs at one position. Library creation used the immunoSEQ multiplex PCR assay. A mixture of 60 forward primers for TCR Vbeta segments and 13 reverse primers for TCR Jbeta segments was used in the multiplex PCR. The CDR3 region of rearranged TCR beta genes was amplified from genomic DNA by a multiplex PCR assay. The Illumina HiSeq System was used to sequence the amplified TCR beta libraries as 87-base-pair reads. Concerning the study's data processing: A later analysis tallied roughly 76 million unique TCR beta chains across the 666 repertoires, and about 12 million of those chains were shared by two or more donors. Raw reads were error-corrected and collapsed into unique sequences by a nearest-neighbor algorithm in which closely related sequences were merged to remove PCR and sequencing errors. CDR3 sequences were aligned to IMGT reference sequences to assign V, D and J gene segments. Each retained sequence needed at least a six-nucleotide match to both a V gene segment and a J gene segment. A rearrangement counted as productive if the CDR3 had no stop codons and remained in frame with V and J, and every other rearrangement counted as non-productive. CDR3 was defined by IMGT convention, running from the second conserved V-encoded cysteine to the conserved J-encoded phenylalanine. The earlier analysis of about 500 of the donors excluded sequences that lacked an unambiguous match to a single V gene segment. An earlier analysis of several hundred of the donors called V segments functional above 56.7% productive rearrangements and segregating when the between-donor standard deviation exceeded 5%. A statistical classification framework was developed to diagnose cytomegalovirus status using the catalog of TCR beta chain sequences. In a later analysis, V and J genes were assigned by comparing TCR nucleotide sequences against IMGT/GENE-DB human TR gene sequences. The TCRdist pipeline was used in a later analysis to assign CDR3 sequences and most-parsimonious VDJ recombination scenarios. In a later analysis, each TCR beta chain was defined by its CDR3 amino acid sequence together with its V-gene family, and reads lacking a unique V-gene family were excluded. In a later analysis, 450 to 600 highly shared, low-generation-probability nucleotide sequences were removed to address suspected cross-contamination and a sequencing artifact. A later analysis calculated a clonal expansion index for each public chain from normalized within-repertoire ranks of inferred template counts. A later analysis computed generation probabilities with a VDJ recombination model fitted to out-of-frame rearrangements, and checked the results against IGoR. In a later analysis, TCR-TCR, TCR-HLA and TCR-CMV co-occurrence was scored with hypergeometric tests, and a repertoire-size bias correction was applied to TCR pairs. A later analysis estimated false discovery rates by permuting HLA or CMV assignments 20 times. In a later analysis, co-occurring TCRs were grouped using DBSCAN, and TCRdist sequence similarity was added for clustering within HLA-allele-positive subsets. Co-occurrence clustering excluded repertoires with fewer than 30,000 or more than 120,000 public chains, plus five with anomalous nucleotide sharing. Imported from immuneACCESS, the table was reduced by TCRdb to in-frame sequences with V and J called. These copies leave out some clones; in studies compared against another copy, an unresolved V gene accounts for under half, and the cause of the remainder is not known. That table gives V, J and clone size, and the DNA gave D and trimming. The sample yields roughly 97,000 clones; 9.4% were counted once. Together, the top ten hold 4.5% to 6.5% of the sample.

What the authors observed across the whole study: Across donors, most TCR sequences were observed very rarely, whereas some public TCRs were present in many individuals. Only TCR beta chains were sequenced in this cohort, and the absence of alpha or paired-chain data limited detectable features. According to a later genetic analysis, donors in an Asian-associated ancestry cluster had fewer N-insertions in productive TCRs than the approximately 650-donor mean. Compared with equally common non-associated chains, HLA-associated TCR beta chains in a later analysis were more clonally expanded and had lower generation probabilities. V-gene and J-gene trimming of TCR beta chains was associated with a missense DCLRE1C variant in a later genetic analysis, and the association was replicated in an independent cohort. Several of the top co-occurrence clusters appeared to be linked to parvovirus B19, influenza, CMV and Epstein-Barr virus, according to a later analysis. A cluster of highly shared sequence variants was judged likely to represent a technical artifact of the sequencing pipeline. The authors suggested that the approach could potentially be generalized to other disease states and immunological phenotypes. The classifier was reported to diagnose cytomegalovirus status with high specificity and sensitivity in both the original cohort and the validation cohort. Around 16 rarely observed V segments, including chromosome 9 orphons, were excluded from the earlier analysis of approximately 600 of the donors because counts were too low. A later analysis found that most CMV-associated TCR beta chains appeared HLA-restricted, with HLA associations seemingly driven largely by CMV exposure. Because HLA typing was missing for some donors at each locus, association tests included only the typed subset. When HLA alleles, especially DR and DQ, strongly co-occurred, attributing TCR associations to individual alleles was difficult. A few of the identified cytomegalovirus-associated TCR beta chains were confirmed in vitro to be specific for cytomegalovirus antigens. A further reported finding was that TCR beta sequences accurately predicted the HLA-A and HLA-B alleles for most subjects in the first cohort. Presence/absence analyses assumed roughly uniform sequencing depth across donors, an assumption that may not hold. Because the 87-base-pair reads could not distinguish some IMGT-functional V segments, including TRBV6-2 and TRBV6-3, those segments were excluded. Broadly in line with IMGT annotations, most TCR beta V segments showed up in productive rearrangements about 87% or about 30% of the time in an earlier analysis of approximately 640 of the donors. For the cohort, immune exposure information was limited to CMV serostatus. Linkage disequilibrium might explain the correlated functional status among segregating V segments, but an unknown experimental factor could not be excluded. In a later analysis, the rate of TCR association differed among HLA loci, with DRB1 alleles having the most associated TCRs and HLA-C alleles having the fewest. A later analysis associated about 17,000 TCR beta sequences with specific HLA alleles at a false discovery rate of 0.05. The study listed 150 to 200 TCR beta chains as associated with cytomegalovirus.

The cohort was made up of around 720 healthy bone marrow donors. At the time of sampling, all cohort members were nominally healthy, though unrecorded immune exposures were likely present. The donor tested CMV seropositive and was one of the 289 seropositive cohort members. Each donor provided a peripheral blood sample, and peripheral blood mononuclear cells were used for TCR beta sequencing. Genomic DNA extraction from the blood cell samples was performed with the Qiagen DNeasy Blood Extraction Kit. From the cysteine through the phenylalanine, the CDR3 covers 14 amino acids. The DNA shown is the 42-base CDR3, in frame from base 1. Trimmed from V: 3 bases; trimmed from J: 8 bases; junction bases lacking a gene match: 6. The CDR1 and CDR2 encoded by the germline V gene are LGHNA and YSLEER.

The TCR comes from a man over 45 in good health and CMV-seropositive. Specimen: PBMCs. This chain is built from TRBV4-3 and TRBJ2-4, and TRBD2 matches 8 of the central bases. The DNA is TGCGCCAGCAGCCAGTCCCCCGGGGGGGACATTCAGTACTTC. It is translated as CASSQSPGGDIQYF.